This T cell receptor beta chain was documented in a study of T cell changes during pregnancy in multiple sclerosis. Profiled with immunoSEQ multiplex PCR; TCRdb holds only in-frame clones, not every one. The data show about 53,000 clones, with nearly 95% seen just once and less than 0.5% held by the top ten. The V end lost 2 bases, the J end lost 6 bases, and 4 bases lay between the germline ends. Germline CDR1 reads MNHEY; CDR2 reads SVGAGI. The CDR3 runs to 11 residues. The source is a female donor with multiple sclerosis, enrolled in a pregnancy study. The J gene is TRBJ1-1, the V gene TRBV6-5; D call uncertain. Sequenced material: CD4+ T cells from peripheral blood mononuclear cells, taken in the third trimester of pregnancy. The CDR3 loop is CASSYGSEAFF. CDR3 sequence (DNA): TGTGCCAGCAGTTACGGCTCTGAAGCTTTCTTT.